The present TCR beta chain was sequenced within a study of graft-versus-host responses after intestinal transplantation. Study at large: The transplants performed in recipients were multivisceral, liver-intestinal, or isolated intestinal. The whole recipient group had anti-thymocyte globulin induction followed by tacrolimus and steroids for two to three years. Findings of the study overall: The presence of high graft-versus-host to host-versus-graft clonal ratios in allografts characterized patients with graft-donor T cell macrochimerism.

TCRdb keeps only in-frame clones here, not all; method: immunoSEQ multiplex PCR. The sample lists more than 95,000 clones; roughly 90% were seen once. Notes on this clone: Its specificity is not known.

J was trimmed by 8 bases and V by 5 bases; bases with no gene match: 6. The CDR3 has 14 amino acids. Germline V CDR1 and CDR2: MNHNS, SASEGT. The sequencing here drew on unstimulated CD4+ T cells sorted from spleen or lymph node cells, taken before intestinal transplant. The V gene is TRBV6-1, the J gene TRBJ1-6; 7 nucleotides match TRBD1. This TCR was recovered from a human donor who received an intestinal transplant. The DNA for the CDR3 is TGTGCCAGCAGTTCGAGGGGGCGGGATTCACCCCTCCACTTT. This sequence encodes CASSSRGRDSPLHF.